These 30 T cell receptor beta chains were sequenced from one sample in a study of blood T cell repertoires in COVID-19. Here immunoSEQ multiplex PCR was the method, and the copy in TCRdb shows in-frame clones only, minus some. The sample holds approximately 72,000 clones, roughly 88% seen once. The sequenced sample consisted of peripheral blood. The receptor source for this set is a man aged 45-65 years with acute or convalescent COVID-19.

The V call is TRBV7-9, the J call TRBJ2-5; 9 bases are shared with TRBD2. V shed 5 bases and J 3 bases; nucleotides not matched to a gene: 13. CDR3 length: 17 residues. Germline assignment: CDR1 SEHNR and CDR2 FQNEAQ (reference sequence). CDR3 loop: CASSQVKAGGGKETQYF. CDR3 sequence (DNA): TGTGCCAGCAGCCAAGTCAAAGCGGGGGGCGGAAAAGAGACCCAGTACTTC.

The chain joins TRBV7-9 to TRBJ2-4, with D possibly matching TRBD1 (5 bases). V was clipped by 4 bases and J by 3 bases, with 16 bases between them. Germline CDR1 reads SEHNR; CDR2 reads FQNEAQ (reference sequence). The length of the CDR3 is 16 residues. The CDR3 DNA is TGTGCCAGCAGCTCCAGGACATATGAGCACAAAAACATTCAGTACTTC. This gives the protein CASSSRTYEHKNIQYF.

The chain carries TRBV6-5 and TRBJ2-7; D is possibly TRBD1 (6 bases). CDR3 length: 14 amino acids. Germline V lookup: CDR1 MNHEY, CDR2 SVGAGI. Trimming took 2 bases from V and 3 from J, leaving 11 bases between them. The CDR3 DNA follows: TGTGCCAGCAGTTACAGGGACACCGGCTACGAGCAGTACTTC. Translation: CASSYRDTGYEQYF.

This clone came up a few times. The chain joins TRBV7-3 to TRBJ1-2; tentatively, D is TRBD1 (5 bases). The CDR3 extends over 13 amino acids. Per germline, CDR1 SGHTA and CDR2 FQGTGA. V lost 5 bases and J 4 bases, leaving 11 bases between the germline ends. CDR3 DNA: TGTGCCAGCAGCCCCGGGCAGGGCTATGGCTACACCTTC. It translates to CASSPGQGYGYTF.

This rearrangement joins TRBV7-2 to TRBJ2-5; the match to TRBD1 covers 8 bases. The ends lost 5 bases at V and 7 bases at J; junction bases unmatched: 15. CDR3 length: 16 residues. From germline, CDR1 is SGHTA and CDR2 FQGNSA. This CDR3 reads CASSMQTGAGSATQYF. CDR3 coding DNA: TGTGCCAGCAGCATGCAGACAGGGGCCGGATCTGCGACCCAGTACTTC.

The chain employs TRBV7-6 and TRBJ1-1; 7 bases line up with TRBD1. Trimming removed 5 bases from V and 4 bases from J; junction bases left unmatched: 10. Germline CDR1 and CDR2: SGHVS and FNYEAQ. There are 15 residues in the CDR3. The CDR3 sequence is CASSPGTERVTEAFF. The CDR3 coding sequence is TGTGCCAGCAGCCCCGGGACAGAACGCGTCACTGAAGCTTTCTTT. The full variable domain, completed using reference TRBV7-6 and TRBJ1-1, is GAGVSQSPRYKVTKRGQDVALRCDPISGHVSLYWYRQALGQGPEFLTYFNYEAQQDKSGLPNDRFSAERPEGSISTLTIQRTEQRDSAMYRCASSPGTERVTEAFFGQGTRLTVV.

The chain joins TRBV5-4 to TRBJ2-5; tentative D call: TRBD2 (5 bases). The V end lost 0 bases, the J end lost 2 bases, and 8 bases lay between the germline ends. The germline CDR1 and CDR2 sequences are SGHNT and YYREEE (reference sequence). The CDR3 has 14 amino acids. The CDR3 region has the DNA TGTGCCAGCAGCTTGGGAGGGAAACAAGAGACCCAGTACTTC. Its translation is CASSLGGKQETQYF.

The chain uses TRBV5-1 and TRBJ2-3; D may be TRBD2 (5 bases). Germline CDR1 and CDR2: SGHRS and YFSETQ. The CDR3 covers 15 residues. V was shortened by 1 base and J by 2 bases, with 11 bases between the two germline ends. The CDR3 region is CASSLFRTLTDTQYF. For the CDR3, the DNA is TGCGCCAGCAGCTTGTTTCGGACTCTCACAGATACGCAGTATTTT.

This sequence joins TRBV3-1 (or the pseudogene TRBV3-2) and TRBJ1-3; D remains unclear. From germline, CDR1 is LGHDT and CDR2 YNNKEL (reference sequence). Trimming removed 5 bases from V and 0 bases from J, with 8 bases in between. This CDR3 comprises 14 residues. CDR3: CASSIRGSGNTIYF. In nucleotides, the CDR3 is TGTGCCAGCAGCATCAGAGGCTCTGGAAACACCATATATTTT.

The chain carries TRBV7-9 and TRBJ2-1; TRBD1 matches 7 bases. V trimming: 2 bases; J trimming: 3 bases; junction bases outside the gene matches: 4. The CDR3 is made up of 15 amino acids. Germline lookup yields CDR1 SEHNR and CDR2 FQNEAQ (reference sequence). The CDR3 region is CASSLTGAGYNEQFF. The CDR3 coding sequence is TGTGCCAGCAGCTTAACAGGGGCAGGCTACAATGAGCAGTTCTTC.

This clone was picked up a small number of times. The J gene is TRBJ2-2, the V gene TRBV19; 7 bases are shared with TRBD1. The CDR3 totals 13 residues. Per germline, CDR1 LNHDA and CDR2 SQIVND (reference sequence). V was pared by 6 bases and J by 5 bases, with 3 bases of the junction left unmatched. CDR3 nucleotide sequence: TGTGCCAGTAGCACACAGGGGACCGGGGAGCTGTTTTTT. It codes for CASSTQGTGELFF.

The V and J genes are TRBV7-8 and TRBJ1-5; 10 nucleotides line up with TRBD1. The trim removed 5 bases at V and 2 bases at J, leaving 6 bases unmatched. There are 16 residues in the CDR3. Germline CDR1 is SGHVS and CDR2 is FQNEAQ. Written as DNA, the CDR3 is TGTGCCAGCAGCCCGAGACAGGGGGCGGGCAATCAGCCCCAGCATTTT. Residues: CASSPRQGAGNQPQHF.

Worth noting for this clone: A much larger clone lies a single base off, so this may be a read error. The V and J genes are TRBV27 and TRBJ1-2; 10 bases match TRBD1. The CDR3 has 13 amino acids. J gave up 6 bases and V 7 bases, and 5 bases lay outside the gene matches. CDR1 and CDR2 (germline): MNHEY, SMNVEV (reference sequence). DNA for the CDR3: TGTGCCAGCACCCCGGGACAGGGGAATGGCTACACCTTC. Its protein product is CASTPGQGNGYTF.

This clone was seen only a few times. V and J are TRBV7-3 and TRBJ1-6; D gene unclear. The CDR3 runs 16 residues. V was clipped by 1 base and J by 6 bases, with 13 bases between them. CDR1 is SGHTA, CDR2 FQGTGA, per germline. DNA of the CDR3: TGTGCCAGCAGCTTAAGGGCCCCGGGGTTTAATTCACCCCTCCACTTT. It specifies CASSLRAPGFNSPLHF.

This chain links TRBV7-2 with TRBJ2-1; TRBD2 aligns across 9 bases. The CDR3 covers 16 residues. V trimming: 7 bases; J trimming: 0 bases; junction bases outside the gene matches: 7. Germline V CDR1 and CDR2: SGHTA, FQGNSA. The CDR3 nucleotides are TGTGCCAGCACCGGGGAGCGGGGGGTCTCCTACAATGAGCAGTTCTTC. Translation gives CASTGERGVSYNEQFF.

The chain joins TRBV23-1 to TRBJ2-7; TRBD1 agrees at 9 bases. TRBV23-1 belongs to the ORF category, with a function that is uncertain. J was trimmed by 3 bases and V by 7 bases; bases with no gene match: 10. This CDR3 has 15 amino acids. This CDR3 reads CASNTQTGGVYEQYF. CDR3 coding DNA: TGCGCCAGCAACACTCAGACAGGGGGTGTCTACGAGCAGTACTTC.

The chain joins TRBV10-3 to TRBJ1-3, with D perhaps matching TRBD1 (5 bases). The V end lost 11 bases, the J end lost 4 bases, and 15 bases lay between the germline ends. The CDR3 totals 13 residues. Germline V gives CDR1 ENHRY, CDR2 SYGVKD. CDR3 coding DNA: TGTGCCGCACGAAGCAACAGGGGAAACACCATATATTTT. Translation gives CAARSNRGNTIYF.

V and J are TRBV5-1 and TRBJ2-7; D is perhaps TRBD1 (6 bases). CDR3 length equals 16 residues. The V gene's germline CDR1 is SGHRS and CDR2 YFSETQ. V lost 4 bases to trimming and J lost 3 bases, with 20 bases between them. This CDR3 reads CASSGGPGPNVYEQYF. The CDR3 DNA reads TGCGCCAGCAGCGGGGGCCCAGGCCCCAACGTCTACGAGCAGTACTTC. The variable domain in full, with the rest retrieved from reference TRBV5-1 and TRBJ2-7, is KAGVTQTPRYLIKTRGQQVTLSCSPISGHRSVSWYQQTPGQGLQFLFEYFSETQRNKGNFPGRFSGRQFSNSRSEMNVSTLELGDSALYLCASSGGPGPNVYEQYFGPGTRLTVT.

V is TRBV27 and J is TRBJ2-5; TRBD1 matches at 9 bases. The CDR3 is 15 amino acids. Trimming took 2 bases from V and 4 from J; bases not matched to a gene: 5. Germline V CDR1 and CDR2: MNHEY, SMNVEV (reference sequence). The CDR3: CASSLVTGGRETQYF. The CDR3 DNA is TGTGCCAGCAGTTTAGTGACAGGGGGGAGAGAGACCCAGTACTTC.

The chain joins TRBV10-2 to TRBJ2-7; no reliable D call. Between the trimmed V and J ends, which lost 10 bases and 2 bases, there was a span of 9 bases. The CDR3 runs 11 residues. Per the germline V gene, CDR1 is WSHSY and CDR2 is SAAADI. The CDR3 sequence: CATASAYEQYF. The CDR3 DNA sequence: TGCGCCACCGCTTCGGCCTACGAGCAGTACTTC.

In DNA, the CDR3 is TGTGCCAGCAGCCAAGTCAACACAGATACGCAGTATTTT. Amino acids: CASSQVNTDTQYF. J is TRBJ2-3 and V is TRBV3-1 (or the pseudogene TRBV3-2), with D hard to call. CDR1 and CDR2 (germline): LGHDT, YNNKEL (reference sequence). The CDR3 has 13 amino acids. V lost 1 base, J lost 2 bases, and 4 bases lay in between.

This clone was observed a handful of times. The gene calls are TRBV9 and TRBJ2-2; a possible D gene is TRBD2 (5 bases). The CDR3 is 15 amino acids. Germline values: CDR1 SGDLS, CDR2 YYNGEE. V was pared by 2 bases and J by 4 bases, with 12 bases between. The CDR3, as DNA: TGTGCCAGCAGCGTTCTGGGAGTCGGCACCGGGGAGCTGTTTTTT. Translation: CASSVLGVGTGELFF.

V usage is TRBV6-5 and J usage is TRBJ2-5; 8 nucleotides line up with TRBD1. This CDR3 contains 14 residues. Per the germline V gene, CDR1 is MNHEY and CDR2 is SVGAGI. Trimming removed 5 bases from V and 1 base from J; junction bases left unmatched: 3. CDR3 sequence reads: CASSPGQGQETQYF. CDR3 nucleotide sequence: TGTGCCAGCAGTCCCGGACAGGGCCAAGAGACCCAGTACTTC.

The V call is TRBV7-9, the J call TRBJ1-5; D not certain. CDR1 is SEHNR, CDR2 FQNEAQ, per germline (reference sequence). Trimming pared 3 bases from V and 6 bases from J, leaving 9 bases between. The CDR3 is 13 amino acids. The CDR3 sequence is CASSFGEIQPQHF. The CDR3 DNA sequence: TGTGCCAGCAGCTTTGGGGAGATTCAGCCCCAGCATTTT. The whole variable domain, filled in from reference TRBV7-9 and TRBJ1-5, reads DTGVSQNPRHKITKRGQNVTFRCDPISEHNRLYWYRQTLGQGPEFLTYFQNEAQLEKSRLLSDRFSAERPKGSFSTLEIQRTEQGDSAMYLCASSFGEIQPQHFGDGTRLSIL.

This clone was seen once. The V and J genes are TRBV2 and TRBJ2-1, with 9 bases fitting TRBD1. The germline V gene encodes CDR1 SNHLY and CDR2 FYNNEI. CDR3 length equals 16 residues. Unmatched junction bases numbered 10, after V lost 2 bases and J lost 8 bases. As DNA, the CDR3 is TGTGCCAGCAGTGAACCTATGAGACAGGGGGTCTATGAGCAGTTCTTC. Translation gives CASSEPMRQGVYEQFF. Complete variable domain (other parts from reference TRBV2 and TRBJ2-1): EPEVTQTPSHQVTQMGQEVILRCVPISNHLYFYWYRQILGQKVEFLVSFYNNEISEKSEIFDDQFSVERPDGSNFTLKIRSTKLEDSAMYFCASSEPMRQGVYEQFFGPGTRLTVL.

The V and J genes are TRBV7-8 and TRBJ2-5, with D tentatively TRBD1 (7 bases). The CDR3 length is 15 residues. V lost 4 bases to trimming and J lost 4 bases, with 16 bases between them. The germline V gene encodes CDR1 SGHVS and CDR2 FQNEAQ. CDR3 nucleotide sequence: TGTGCCAGCAGCTCTCAGGGGGGCACATCAGAGACCCAGTACTTC. It translates to CASSSQGGTSETQYF.

The J gene is TRBJ1-2, the V gene TRBV12-3 or TRBV12-4, with D tentatively TRBD1 (6 bases). Trimming stripped 3 bases from V and 8 bases from J, with 13 bases between. The CDR3 extends over 13 amino acids. The CDR3 protein is CASSLLGAGGYTF. CDR3 nucleotides: TGTGCCAGCAGTTTGCTGGGGGCTGGCGGCTACACCTTC.

The V gene is TRBV27, the J gene TRBJ1-6; D is undetermined. This CDR3 has 13 amino acids. The V gene lost 5 bases and the J gene lost 5 bases, with 7 bases spanning the gap. CDR1 MNHEY and CDR2 SMNVEV come from the germline V gene (reference sequence). CDR3 region: CASSDQDNSPLHF. The DNA of the CDR3 is TGTGCCAGCAGTGACCAGGATAATTCACCCCTCCACTTT.

This clone appeared a single time. The rearrangement links TRBV30 to TRBJ2-7; 9 bases map to TRBD1. Germline CDR1 and CDR2: GTSNPN and SVGIG (reference sequence). This CDR3 contains 15 residues. The V segment lost 7 bases and the J segment 5 bases; nucleotides outside the gene matches: 15. The CDR3 region has the DNA TGTGCCTACAATCTGCCCGGGACAGGGAGGCACGAGCAGTACTTC. It codes for CAYNLPGTGRHEQYF.

The rearrangement uses TRBV9 and TRBJ2-5, with 7 nucleotides matching TRBD2. Germline values: CDR1 SGDLS, CDR2 YYNGEE. The CDR3 is 15 amino acids. The V and J ends lost 0 bases and 3 bases, in that order; junction bases with no gene match: 5. The CDR3 DNA is TGTGCCAGCAGCGTAGGTATCCGGGGGGAAGAGACCCAGTACTTC. Encoded protein: CASSVGIRGEETQYF.